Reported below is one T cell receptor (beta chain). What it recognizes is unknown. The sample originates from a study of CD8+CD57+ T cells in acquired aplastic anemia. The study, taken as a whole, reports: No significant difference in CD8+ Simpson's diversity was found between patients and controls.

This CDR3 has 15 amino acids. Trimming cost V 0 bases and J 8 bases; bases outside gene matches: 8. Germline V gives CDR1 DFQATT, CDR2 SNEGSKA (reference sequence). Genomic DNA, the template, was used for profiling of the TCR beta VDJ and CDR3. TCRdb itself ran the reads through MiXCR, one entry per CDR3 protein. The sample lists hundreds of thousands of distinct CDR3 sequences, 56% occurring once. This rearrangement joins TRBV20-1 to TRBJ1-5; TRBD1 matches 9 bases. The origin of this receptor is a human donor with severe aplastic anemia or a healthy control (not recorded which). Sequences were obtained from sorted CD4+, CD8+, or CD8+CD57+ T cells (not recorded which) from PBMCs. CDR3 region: CSARDVGQGVEPQHF. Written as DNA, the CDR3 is TGCAGTGCTAGAGATGTGGGACAGGGTGTTGAGCCCCAGCATTTT.